A selection of T cell receptor beta chains follows, all from one sample in a study of Graves' ophthalmopathy and Graves' hyperthyroidism. MiXCR, run by TCRdb on the multiplex PCR reads, gives a single entry per CDR3 protein. The table shows approximately 1.2 million distinct CDR3 sequences, with roughly two fifths occurring only once. The specimen was peripheral blood or thyroid tissue (not recorded which). All receptors derive from an adult man with Graves' hyperthyroidism. The CDR3 runs from the conserved cysteine through the conserved F or W. The D gene is left open where the match is weak.

CDR3 protein	CDR3 length	D gene	V gene
CASSPTSGGQETQYF	15	TRBD2	TRBV7-2
CASTVGQGAENTEAFF	16	TRBD1	TRBV2
CASSSPDWRAETQYF	15	-	TRBV5-6
CASSLGRRITGEQYF	15	-	TRBV7-9
CASSPLSYQETQHF	14	-	TRBV28
CASSQGLRLPEAFF	14	-	TRBV4-1
CASRRGDTEAFF	12	-	TRBV5-1
CSVRRDNEKLFF	12	-	TRBV29-1
CASRTGTGGLPTLHF	15	-	TRBV2
CSAGREVGPEQYF	13	-	TRBV20-1